These 27 T cell receptor beta chains were sequenced from one sample in a study of T cells expressing NK-cell markers. Reprocessing the 5' RACE reads, TCRdb reports a single entry for every CDR3 protein and omits DNA. Its listing shows around 180,000 distinct CDR3 sequences. The sample consisted of blood T cells: a sorted CD56 or NKG2C T cell subset, CD4+ or CD8+ T cells, or bulk PBMC T cells (not recorded which). The source of these receptors is a man between 18 and 69 years old in good health.

V usage is TRBV27 and J usage is TRBJ2-1; TCRdb designates TRBD2, a call that cannot be tested without DNA. Germline values: CDR1 MNHEY, CDR2 SMNVEV (reference sequence). The CDR3 runs 18 residues. The CDR3 protein is CASSLWGTSGVLYNEQFF.

J is TRBJ2-7 and V is TRBV30. Per the germline V gene, CDR1 is GTSNPN and CDR2 is SVGIG (reference sequence). The CDR3 consists of 14 residues. The chain's CDR3 is CAWRETQSSYEQYF.

The chain couples TRBV27 to TRBJ2-7. CDR1 and CDR2 (germline): MNHEY, SMNVEV (reference sequence). This CDR3 is built from 15 residues. The CDR3: CASSLDGFKPYEQYF.

V gene TRBV19 combines with J gene TRBJ1-5; TCRdb's assignment of TRBD1 cannot be checked, as there is no DNA. Germline V gene lookup returns CDR1 LNHDA and CDR2 SQIVND (reference sequence). The CDR3 is 11 amino acids. CDR3 sequence: CAAGGDQPQHF.

The CDR3 protein is CASSTGTSGNTIYF. The chain is built from TRBV19 and TRBJ1-3; TCRdb's D gene call, TRBD1, goes unchecked for lack of DNA. CDR1 is LNHDA, CDR2 SQIVND, per germline (reference sequence). The CDR3 loop spans 14 amino acids.

This chain links TRBV12-3 or TRBV12-4 with TRBJ2-1; lacking DNA, the TRBD2 call made by TCRdb goes unchecked. The CDR3 sequence is 16 residues long. The CDR3 sequence: CASRRTGPESYNEQFF.

This chain joins TRBV12-3 or TRBV12-4 and TRBJ2-5; TCRdb lists TRBD1, though no DNA is available to test this call. This CDR3 has 16 amino acids. CDR3 amino acids: CASSTPLLEGGETQYF.

J is TRBJ1-1 and V is TRBV20-1; with no DNA, the TCRdb D assignment of TRBD1 cannot be verified. The germline CDR1 and CDR2 sequences are DFQATT and SNEGSKA (reference sequence). The CDR3 extends over 16 amino acids. The CDR3 protein is CSATTGAIYMNTEAFF.

This rearrangement joins TRBV7-8 to TRBJ1-4; absent DNA, TCRdb's TRBD1 call cannot be checked. The CDR3 runs to 15 residues. Germline CDR1 SGHVS, CDR2 FQNEAQ. The chain's CDR3 is CASSTREGVFEKLFF.

The chain joins TRBV7-9 to TRBJ2-5; the D call of TRBD1 rests on TCRdb alone, since no DNA is present to check it. Germline values: CDR1 SEHNR, CDR2 FQNEAQ (reference sequence). This CDR3 is 14 amino acids long. The CDR3 is CASSLTLPQGDQYF.

V usage is TRBV7-9 and J usage is TRBJ2-6; the D call from TCRdb, TRBD2, cannot be confirmed without DNA. CDR1 is SEHNR and CDR2 is FQNEAQ in the germline V gene (reference sequence). This CDR3 spans 16 amino acids. CDR3 in amino acids: CASSLGGLSGANVLTF.

This chain connects TRBV27 to TRBJ2-1; as DNA is missing, the TRBD1 call by TCRdb cannot be tested. The CDR3 totals 18 residues. Germline V gene lookup returns CDR1 MNHEY and CDR2 SMNVEV (reference sequence). The CDR3 region is CASSPTRRDRGPNNEQFF.

The J gene is TRBJ2-3, the V gene TRBV11-2; TCRdb's assignment of TRBD1 cannot be checked, as there is no DNA. Germline CDR1 reads SGHAT; CDR2 reads FQNNGV. The CDR3 length is 17 residues. The CDR3 loop reads CASSLVWLGQNTDTQYF.

The chain combines TRBV10-2 with TRBJ2-2; TCRdb designates TRBD2, a call that cannot be tested without DNA. Germline V gene sequence: CDR1 WSHSY, CDR2 SAAADI. CDR3 length: 13 residues. The CDR3 loop is CASIAGGAGELFF.

CDR3 amino acids: CASSVGPSGANVLTF. V is TRBV9 and J is TRBJ2-6. The length of the CDR3 is 15 residues. Germline lookup yields CDR1 SGDLS and CDR2 YYNGEE.

The chain carries TRBV15 and TRBJ2-1. The CDR3 spans 13 residues. CDR1 is LNHNV, CDR2 YYDKDF, per germline (reference sequence). The CDR3 loop is CATSNDGDNEQFF.

This chain connects TRBV9 to TRBJ1-1. This CDR3 region has 11 residues. Looked up from germline, CDR1 is SGDLS and CDR2 is YYNGEE. The CDR3 is CASSVGRESFF.

The chain links TRBV5-6 to TRBJ2-1; the D call of TRBD1 rests on TCRdb alone, since no DNA is present to check it. The CDR3 loop spans 16 amino acids. Germline V gene sequence: CDR1 SGHDT, CDR2 YYEEEE. The CDR3 sequence is CASSLALRGRVYEQFF. Full variable domain (rest looked up from reference TRBV5-6 and TRBJ2-1): DAGVTQSPTHLIKTRGQQVTLRCSPKSGHDTVSWYQQALGQGPQFIFQYYEEEERQRGNFPDRFSGHQFPNYSSELNVNALLLGDSALYLCASSLALRGRVYEQFFGPGTRLTVL.

The V and J genes are TRBV21-1 and TRBJ2-5. TRBV21-1 is described as a pseudogene. The CDR3 totals 15 residues. CDR3 region: CASSTSGGNQETQYF.

CDR3 sequence: CASSLASLAGSEQFF. This chain links TRBV7-8 with TRBJ2-1; TCRdb lists TRBD2, though no DNA is available to test this call. The CDR3 totals 15 residues. CDR1 and CDR2 (germline): SGHVS, FQNEAQ.

The rearrangement joins TRBV10-2 to TRBJ2-3; TCRdb outputs TRBD1, but without DNA this stays unchecked. The CDR3 runs to 16 residues. In germline, CDR1 is WSHSY, CDR2 SAAADI. This CDR3 reads CASSMILGGTGDTQYF.

The chain carries TRBV29-1 and TRBJ1-2; TCRdb indicates TRBD1, and absent DNA this call remains unverified. Germline values: CDR1 SQVTM, CDR2 ANQGSEA. The CDR3 totals 13 residues. Here the CDR3 reads CSIYRGPDYGYTF.

The J gene is TRBJ2-7, the V gene TRBV9. Looked up from germline, CDR1 is SGDLS and CDR2 is YYNGEE. The CDR3 runs to 14 residues. This CDR3 reads CASSDSHYASEQYF.

V usage is TRBV18 and J usage is TRBJ2-7. Germline V gene sequence: CDR1 KGHSH, CDR2 LQKENI. CDR3 length: 14 residues. CDR3 loop: CASSPPTGSYEQYF.

V and J are TRBV6-2 or TRBV6-3 and TRBJ2-1; without DNA, the TCRdb call of TRBD2 cannot be checked. CDR1 is MNHEY, CDR2 SVGEGT, per germline. This CDR3 region has 16 residues. The CDR3 region is CASSEYLAGGPNEQFF.

V and J are TRBV6-6 and TRBJ2-3. Germline loops: CDR1 MNHNY, CDR2 SVGAGI (reference sequence). The CDR3 runs to 13 residues. The CDR3 loop is CATSRVETDTQYF.

The chain employs TRBV12-5 and TRBJ2-3; the D call of TRBD1 rests on TCRdb alone, since no DNA is present to check it. The germline V gene encodes CDR1 LGHNT and CDR2 FRNRAP. This CDR3 comprises 14 residues. The CDR3 region is CASGPGTSPDTQYF.